What follows are 30 T cell receptor beta chains derived from one specimen sequenced in a study of Ad26.COV2.S vaccination and SARS-CoV-2 variants (dated by TCRdb to the early 2020s). The treatment or condition label here, explained by the study, means: about 20 received Ad26.COV2.S at low or high dose, single or two shots; five or six received placebo; per-sample allocation not given. For vaccine and placebo recipients, the sequenced repertoires came from samples collected on day 63 after the first injection. Libraries were built with the immunoSEQ multiplex PCR assay. TCRdb limited this immuneACCESS table to in-frame rearrangements with V and J called. A share of clones is missing; checked studies link under half to unresolved V genes, and the rest is unexplained. The sample table shows 300,000 to 350,000 clones, and roughly 90% are seen once. The ten largest clones take up 6.4% of the sample.

Sequencing used peripheral blood, obtained in a trial of Ad26.COV2.S vaccine versus placebo. These receptors were collected from a person aged 18 to 59 who received the Ad26.COV2.S COVID-19 vaccine or a placebo.

The chain combines TRBV27 with TRBJ1-3, with D tentatively TRBD1 (6 bases). Germline-derived CDR1 and CDR2 are MNHEY and SMNVEV (reference sequence). V lost 2 bases, J lost 0 bases, and 8 bases lay in between. The CDR3 runs to 15 residues. CDR3 region: CASSLRGVSGNTIYF. CDR3 bases: TGTGCCAGCAGTTTAAGGGGGGTCTCTGGAAACACCATATATTTT.

The rearrangement links TRBV4-1 to TRBJ1-1, with D maybe TRBD1 (6 bases). Trimming pared 4 bases from V and 0 bases from J, leaving 12 bases between. The length of the CDR3 is 15 residues. Germline-derived CDR1 and CDR2 are MGHRA and YSYEKL. CDR3 residues: CASSPGAGLNTEAFF. The CDR3 DNA reads TGCGCCAGCAGCCCGGGGGCGGGACTGAACACTGAAGCTTTCTTT.

The chain joins TRBV7-3 to TRBJ2-7; 9 nucleotides match TRBD1. With 5 bases clipped from V and 6 bases from J, the junction kept 5 bases outside the gene matches. Germline assignment: CDR1 SGHTA and CDR2 FQGTGA. The CDR3 length is 13 residues. CDR3 nucleotides: TGTGCCAGCAGCGCCGGGACAGGGTCCGAGCAGTACTTC. It is translated as CASSAGTGSEQYF.

The chain recombines TRBV12-3 or TRBV12-4 with TRBJ1-5; 7 nucleotides agree with TRBD1. This CDR3 contains 13 residues. After removal of 7 bases from V and 5 bases from J, the junction contained 5 bases not matched to a gene. The CDR3 spells CASIKDRDQPQHF. CDR3 coding DNA: TGTGCCAGCATAAAAGACAGGGATCAGCCCCAGCATTTT.

The genes are TRBV9 and TRBJ1-6; TRBD1 is a possible D gene (6 bases). Germline CDR1 reads SGDLS; CDR2 reads YYNGEE. CDR3 length: 17 residues. Deletions cut 0 bases from V and 9 bases from J, with 19 bases between. The CDR3 DNA reads as TGTGCCAGCAGCGTAGCCGCAGGGGCTTTTAGTGGTTCACCCCTCCACTTT. Translation: CASSVAAGAFSGSPLHF. The whole variable domain, filled in from reference TRBV9 and TRBJ1-6, reads DSGVTQTPKHLITATGQRVTLRCSPRSGDLSVYWYQQSLDQGLQFLIQYYNGEERAKGNILERFSAQQFPDLHSELNLSSLELGDSALYFCASSVAAGAFSGSPLHFGNGTRLTVT.

The chain combines TRBV19 with TRBJ2-1; no firm D call. Germline V gives CDR1 LNHDA, CDR2 SQIVND (reference sequence). With 6 bases removed from V and 4 bases from J, the gap between germline ends came to 16 bases. CDR3 length: 15 residues. CDR3: CASRVRDPTYNEQFF. CDR3 sequence (DNA): TGTGCCAGTAGGGTTAGGGATCCCACTTACAATGAGCAGTTCTTC.

The table lists this clone with a few counts. This CDR3 is CASSVDLGESYEQYF. CDR3 sequence (DNA): TGTGCCAGCAGCGTAGACCTTGGGGAGTCCTACGAGCAGTACTTC. The chain has TRBV9 and TRBJ2-7, with D perhaps matching TRBD2 (5 bases). V lost 0 bases and J 1 base, leaving 11 bases between the germline ends. The CDR3 covers 15 residues. Germline V gives CDR1 SGDLS, CDR2 YYNGEE.

The V and J genes are TRBV30 and TRBJ2-7; tentative D call: TRBD1 (6 bases). V lost 0 bases, J lost 5 bases, and 14 bases lay in between. This CDR3 spans 14 amino acids. Germline V gene sequence: CDR1 GTSNPN, CDR2 SVGIG (reference sequence). CDR3 region: CAWSVRGPTDEQYF. In nucleotides, the CDR3 is TGTGCCTGGAGTGTCAGGGGCCCAACCGACGAGCAGTACTTC.

The chain couples TRBV11-1 to TRBJ2-1; D not certain. The V and J ends lost 8 bases and 3 bases respectively, with 11 bases between them. The CDR3 loop spans 13 amino acids. Per germline, CDR1 SGHAT and CDR2 FQDESV (reference sequence). CDR3 bases: TGTGCCAGCTCCGAACGAGACTACAATGAGCAGTTCTTC. This translates into CASSERDYNEQFF.

V gene TRBV6-2 or TRBV6-3 combines with J gene TRBJ2-5, with 8 bases that match TRBD2. The CDR3 sequence is 15 residues long. CDR1 is MNHEY, CDR2 SVGEGT, per germline. The V and J ends lost 2 bases and 3 bases, in that order; junction bases with no gene match: 5. The CDR3 coding sequence is TGTGCCAGCAGTTACGGCCCAGCGGGGGAAGAGACCCAGTACTTC. Its protein is CASSYGPAGEETQYF.

The J gene is TRBJ2-7, the V gene TRBV28, with no clear D. Between the trimmed V and J ends, which lost 5 bases and 5 bases, there was a span of 16 bases. Germline lookup yields CDR1 MDHEN and CDR2 SYDVKM. The CDR3 length is 14 residues. The CDR3 DNA sequence: TGTGCCAGCAGTCCGGACCGTCGGGTGAACGAGCAGTACTTC. Its translation is CASSPDRRVNEQYF.

This clone occurred a few times. The chain links TRBV5-4 to TRBJ1-2; maybe TRBD1 (6 bases). CDR1 SGHNT and CDR2 YYREEE come from the germline V gene (reference sequence). V lost 0 bases and J 1 base, leaving 13 bases between the germline ends. The length of the CDR3 is 16 residues. The CDR3 loop is CASSLGGGSDNYGYTF. The DNA for the CDR3 is TGTGCCAGCAGCTTGGGAGGGGGGAGTGATAACTATGGCTACACCTTC.

The V gene is TRBV25-1, the J gene TRBJ2-1; D possibly uses TRBD1 or TRBD2 (5 bases each). V shed 5 bases and J shed 10 bases, with 21 bases lying between them. Germline assignment: CDR1 MGHDK and CDR2 SYGVNS. This CDR3 has 15 amino acids. CDR3 nucleotide sequence: TGTGCCAGCAGTACTCGGGACCGGGTATCTGAGGAGCAGTTCTTC. Its translation is CASSTRDRVSEEQFF.

DNA of the CDR3: TGTGCCAGCAGCTTGGCCCGGGGAGTAGGGTACAATGAGCAGTTCTTC. Translating it yields CASSLARGVGYNEQFF. This chain joins TRBV5-6 and TRBJ2-1; possible D gene TRBD2, 5 bases. The CDR3 length is 16 residues. Germline loops: CDR1 SGHDT, CDR2 YYEEEE. V shed 0 bases and J shed 4 bases, with 14 bases lying between them.

The V and J genes are TRBV4-1 and TRBJ2-3; TRBD1 matches at 8 bases. V was pared by 0 bases and J by 1 base, with 3 bases of the junction left unmatched. The CDR3 sequence is 16 residues long. Germline lookup yields CDR1 MGHRA and CDR2 YSYEKL. In nucleotides, the CDR3 is TGCGCCAGCAGCCAAGATGGGGGACAGGGCACAGATACGCAGTATTTT. Translated: CASSQDGGQGTDTQYF.

The gene calls are TRBV28 and TRBJ2-3; no definite D call. Trimming took 6 bases from V and 11 from J, leaving 12 bases between them. Germline values: CDR1 MDHEN, CDR2 SYDVKM. CDR3 length: 11 residues. The CDR3 loop is CASSRKEVQYF. The CDR3 region has the DNA TGTGCCAGCAGCCGTAAAGAGGTGCAGTATTTT.

The chain links TRBV27 to TRBJ2-7; 10 nucleotides agree with TRBD2. The CDR3 runs 16 residues. V lost 5 bases and J lost 1; bases outside the gene matches: 8. The germline V gene has CDR1 MNHEY and CDR2 SMNVEV (reference sequence). CDR3 loop: CASSAGLADFSYEQYF. The CDR3 nucleotides are TGTGCCAGCAGTGCTGGACTAGCGGACTTTTCCTACGAGCAGTACTTC.

The chain couples TRBV5-6 to TRBJ2-1; 8 positions match TRBD2. This CDR3 is built from 13 residues. Losses at the gene ends were 6 bases for V and 7 bases for J; bases not matched to a gene: 6. Germline lookup yields CDR1 SGHDT and CDR2 YYEEEE. CDR3 DNA sequence: TGTGCCAGCACCTCGGGAGGGCGGAATGAGCAGTTCTTC. This translates into CASTSGGRNEQFF. The full variable domain, its missing parts supplied by reference TRBV5-6 and TRBJ2-1, is DAGVTQSPTHLIKTRGQQVTLRCSPKSGHDTVSWYQQALGQGPQFIFQYYEEEERQRGNFPDRFSGHQFPNYSSELNVNALLLGDSALYLCASTSGGRNEQFFGPGTRLTVL.

The chain recombines TRBV5-4 with TRBJ2-5; D perhaps matches TRBD1 (5 bases). CDR3 length: 13 amino acids. Trimming took off 4 bases at V and 2 bases at J, with 9 bases between the two ends. The germline gives CDR1 SGHNT, CDR2 YYREEE (reference sequence). The CDR3 is CASSTDRQETQYF. The CDR3 coding sequence is TGTGCCAGCAGCACCGACAGACAAGAGACCCAGTACTTC.

The chain has TRBV7-2 and TRBJ1-6, with 7 bases fitting TRBD1. In germline, CDR1 is SGHTA, CDR2 FQGNSA. V lost 1 base to trimming and J lost 10 bases; unmatched junction nucleotides: 13. This CDR3 has 17 amino acids. CDR3 amino acids: CASSLVGSGQLGSPLHF. For the CDR3, the DNA is TGTGCCAGCAGCTTAGTGGGGTCGGGACAGCTTGGCTCACCCCTCCACTTT.

V and J are TRBV5-5 and TRBJ2-5; D call uncertain. Germline V CDR1 and CDR2: SGHKS, YYEKEE (reference sequence). V lost 0 bases and J lost 5, with 11 bases in between. This CDR3 region has 14 residues. As DNA, the CDR3 is TGTGCCAGCAGCTTGGTTGCTGGGTCCGAGACCCAGTACTTC. Encoded protein: CASSLVAGSETQYF.

V usage is TRBV4-3 and J usage is TRBJ1-2; possible D gene TRBD1, 5 bases. V was cut by 4 bases and J by 6 bases, with 15 bases left in between. The germline gives CDR1 LGHNA, CDR2 YSLEER. The CDR3 totals 14 residues. The CDR3 DNA reads TGCGCCAGCAGCCGCTTGGGACCGCGCGATGGCTACACCTTC. It specifies CASSRLGPRDGYTF.

The chain links TRBV19 to TRBJ2-1, with unresolved D. Germline lookup yields CDR1 LNHDA and CDR2 SQIVND (reference sequence). This CDR3 spans 13 amino acids. V gave up 7 bases and J gave up 4 bases, with 11 bases separating them. CDR3 amino acids: CASTTTRYNEQFF. CDR3 bases: TGTGCCAGTACTACGACCCGATACAATGAGCAGTTCTTC. The variable domain in full, with the rest retrieved from reference TRBV19 and TRBJ2-1, is DGGITQSPKYLFRKEGQNVTLSCEQNLNHDAMYWYRQDPGQGLRLIYYSQIVNDFQKGDIAEGYSVSREKKESFPLTVTSAQKNPTAFYLCASTTTRYNEQFFGPGTRLTVL.

This rearrangement joins TRBV5-6 to TRBJ1-5; TRBD1 matches at 7 bases. This CDR3 has 15 residues. Germline V gene sequence: CDR1 SGHDT, CDR2 YYEEEE. Trimming removed 2 bases from V and 6 bases from J; junction bases left unmatched: 8. CDR3 bases: TGTGCCAGCAGCTTCTGGAACAGGGGTTTTCAGCCCCAGCATTTT. Protein product: CASSFWNRGFQPQHF.

The J gene is TRBJ2-7, the V gene TRBV7-9; D ambiguous. CDR3 size: 13 residues. Germline values: CDR1 SEHNR, CDR2 FQNEAQ (reference sequence). Trimming removed 2 bases at V and 2 bases at J, with 7 bases between. The CDR3 bases are TGTGCCAGCAGCTTATGGCCAACCTACGAGCAGTACTTC. It is translated as CASSLWPTYEQYF.

The chain uses TRBV6-5 and TRBJ2-2, with D perhaps given as TRBD1 or TRBD2 (5 bases each). Germline V CDR1 and CDR2: MNHEY, SVGAGI. V was shortened by 6 bases and J by 5 bases, with 10 bases between the two germline ends. The CDR3 extends over 13 amino acids. The CDR3: CASRKEGTGELFF. The DNA of the CDR3 is TGTGCCAGCAGAAAAGAGGGGACCGGGGAGCTGTTTTTT.

The rearrangement links TRBV4-3 to TRBJ2-1; 11 nucleotides align to TRBD2. J was trimmed by 3 bases and V by 4 bases; bases with no gene match: 8. In germline, CDR1 is LGHNA, CDR2 YSLEER. CDR3 length equals 17 residues. The CDR3 region has the DNA TGCGCCAGCAGCCTGGGACTAGCGGAGTCGGTCTACAATGAGCAGTTCTTC. It encodes CASSLGLAESVYNEQFF.

The gene calls are TRBV7-9 and TRBJ1-3, with D possibly matching TRBD1 (6 bases). Germline V gene data show CDR1 as SEHNR and CDR2 as FQNEAQ (reference sequence). V was cut by 5 bases and J by 4 bases, with 9 bases left in between. The CDR3 sequence is 13 residues long. CDR3 coding DNA: TGTGCCAGCAGCCCGGGACAAGGAAACACCATATATTTT. This encodes CASSPGQGNTIYF.

V and J are TRBV7-3 and TRBJ1-2; D possibly corresponds to TRBD1 (6 bases). The CDR3 has 14 residues. Germline CDR1 reads SGHTA; CDR2 reads FQGTGA. The V and J ends lost 7 bases and 8 bases respectively, with 20 bases between them. The CDR3 nucleotides are TGTGCCAGCACCTCGAGGGCAGGGGATAGGGGCTACACCTTC. It yields the protein CASTSRAGDRGYTF.

The rearrangement joins TRBV27 to TRBJ1-2, with D maybe TRBD1 (6 bases). Germline CDR1 MNHEY, CDR2 SMNVEV (reference sequence). This CDR3 has 17 amino acids. With 3 bases removed from V and 2 bases from J, the gap between germline ends came to 19 bases. The CDR3 DNA reads TGTGCCAGCAGTTTTGCAAGAATGGGGGCGGGGAACTATGGCTACACCTTC. Translation: CASSFARMGAGNYGYTF.